The rows below give T cell receptor beta chains drawn from one sample of a study of shared clonotypes between healthy human individuals. TCRdb's copy holds only in-frame clones and misses some; the assay was immunoSEQ multiplex PCR. Of about 2.4 million clones in the sample, roughly 93% were seen once. Sequencing input: naive CD4+ T cells from PBMCs. The receptors stem from a man between 18 and 35 years old in good health. Some clones in this sample may be carry-over from other donors' samples. The CDR3 runs from the conserved cysteine through the conserved F or W. The order of the fields is J gene, V gene, D gene, CDR3 DNA, CDR3 protein. A D gene is named only where the DNA matches it firmly.

j_gene: TRBJ2-2
v_gene: TRBV30
d_gene: NA
CDR3nt: TGTGCCTGGAGCAGACAGGAAGACGGGGAGCTGTTTTTT
CDR3aa: CAWSRQEDGELFF

j_gene: TRBJ2-5
v_gene: TRBV2
d_gene: NA
CDR3nt: TGTGCCAGCAGCTCTCAGGGCCTTCAGGAGGAGACCCAGTACTTC
CDR3aa: CASSSQGLQEETQYF

j_gene: TRBJ1-1
v_gene: TRBV28
d_gene: TRBD1
CDR3nt: TGTGCCAGCAGTTCGGTACAGGGGGCTTTGAACACTGAAGCTTTCTTT
CDR3aa: CASSSVQGALNTEAFF

j_gene: TRBJ1-4
v_gene: TRBV5-1
d_gene: TRBD1
CDR3nt: TGCGCCAGCAGCGAGACAGGGGCAACTAATGAAAAACTGTTTTTT
CDR3aa: CASSETGATNEKLFF

j_gene: TRBJ2-7
v_gene: TRBV5-4
d_gene: TRBD1
CDR3nt: TGTGCCAGCAGTCAGCCGGGACAGACCTACGAGCAGTACTTC
CDR3aa: CASSQPGQTYEQYF

j_gene: TRBJ2-7
v_gene: TRBV28
d_gene: NA
CDR3nt: TGTGCCAGCAGCCGGGTCGGGGTGAGCTCCTACGAGCAGTACTTC
CDR3aa: CASSRVGVSSYEQYF

j_gene: TRBJ2-5
v_gene: TRBV7-6
d_gene: NA
CDR3nt: TGTGCCAGCAGCCCCATTGGTGGGTCAGTGGAGACCCAGTACTTC
CDR3aa: CASSPIGGSVETQYF

j_gene: TRBJ1-2
v_gene: TRBV28
d_gene: NA
CDR3nt: TGTGCCAGCAGTTTGGTGGGGGCGGATGGCTACACCTTC
CDR3aa: CASSLVGADGYTF

j_gene: TRBJ1-5
v_gene: TRBV19
d_gene: TRBD1
CDR3nt: TGTGCCAGTAGTAGACAGGGTAGCAATCAGCCCCAGCATTTT
CDR3aa: CASSRQGSNQPQHF

j_gene: TRBJ2-1
v_gene: TRBV6-5
d_gene: NA
CDR3nt: TGTGCCAGCGGGGAACGGCGGGACAATGAGCAGTTCTTC
CDR3aa: CASGERRDNEQFF

j_gene: TRBJ1-1
v_gene: TRBV18
d_gene: NA
CDR3nt: TGTGCCAGCTCCCGGGACCTCTTGAACACTGAAGCTTTCTTT
CDR3aa: CASSRDLLNTEAFF

j_gene: TRBJ1-5
v_gene: TRBV30
d_gene: NA
CDR3nt: TGTGCCTGGGGCGGTAATAGCAATCAGCCCCAGCATTTT
CDR3aa: CAWGGNSNQPQHF

j_gene: TRBJ2-1
v_gene: TRBV29-1
d_gene: TRBD2
CDR3nt: TGCAGCGCCGTGATAATACTCGGGACTAGCGGGATCTCCTACAATGAGCAGTTCTTC
CDR3aa: CSAVIILGTSGISYNEQFF